Listed here are 3 T cell receptor beta chains from one sample, sequenced in a study of response to subunit inactivated influenza vaccine (dated by TCRdb to 2016 to 2019). Library preparation used RT-PCR. Sequencing instrument: Illumina HiSeq 2500. Through fastp at Q25 and MiXCR, TCRdb rebuilt clones from the public reads, retaining in-frame beta chains. For every CDR3 protein sequence, its rows merge into one entry that carries the most common genes and DNA. The sample table contains about 500,000 distinct CDR3 sequences; only one count was recorded for 16% of them. The ten biggest clones cover about 3% of the sample. This sample comprised CD4+ T cells sorted from PBMCs, obtained around 2 years after vaccination. The receptors stem from a man aged 50 to 69 who received an inactivated influenza vaccine. Donor details come from another sample of the same person, matched by shared clones.

A few counts support this clonotype. This chain links TRBV28 with TRBJ2-1; 8 bases are a match to TRBD2. The CDR3 runs to 15 residues. The germline gives CDR1 MDHEN, CDR2 SYDVKM. V was pared by 3 bases and J by 3 bases, with 4 bases of the junction left unmatched. The CDR3 loop reads CASSFGGRNYNEQFF. The CDR3 bases are TGTGCCAGCAGTTTTGGCGGGAGGAACTACAATGAGCAGTTCTTC. The variable domain in full, completed from reference TRBV28 and TRBJ2-1, reads DVKVTQSSRYLVKRTGEKVFLECVQDMDHENMFWYRQDPGLGLRLIYFSYDVKMKEKGDIPEGYSVSREKKERFSLILESASTNQTSMYLCASSFGGRNYNEQFFGPGTRLTVL.

This clonotype has a handful of counts. This chain links TRBV6-2 or TRBV6-3 with TRBJ2-1; TRBD2 is a possible D gene (6 bases). Germline V gene lookup returns CDR1 MNHEY and CDR2 SVGEGT. CDR3 length: 14 residues. V was pared by 4 bases and J by 10 bases, with 17 bases between. DNA for the CDR3: TGTGCCAGCAGTTTCCTCGGGACTTACCCCGAGCAGTTCTTC. Protein product: CASSFLGTYPEQFF.

A word on this clonotype: Sequence at one end of the junction differs from germline and may be a read error. This rearrangement joins TRBV3-1 to TRBJ1-1; possible D gene TRBD1, 5 bases. The CDR3 is 13 amino acids. The germline gives CDR1 LGHDT, CDR2 YNNKEL (reference sequence). The CDR3 nucleotides read TGTACCAGCAGGCAGGGCCAGGGTACTGAAGCTTTCTTT. It encodes CTSRQGQGTEAFF.